This T cell receptor beta chain stems from a study of cytomegalovirus exposure and HLA in healthy donors. The PCR used 60 Vbeta and 13 Jbeta primers. The table came from immunoSEQ multiplex PCR; TCRdb's copy has only in-frame clones and leaves some out. The sample lists around 84,000 clones, over 75% seen once, with about 3.1% in the top ten. Germline V lookup: CDR1 SEHNR, CDR2 FQNEAQ (reference sequence). Unmatched junction bases numbered 7, after V lost 6 bases and J lost 0 bases. This CDR3 comprises 16 residues. The clonotype comes from a man in his fifties or sixties in good health and CMV-seronegative. The chain is built from TRBV7-9 and TRBJ2-2; 7 bases are shared with TRBD1. Sequencing input: PBMCs. The CDR3 is CASRLRGTANTGELFF. CDR3 in DNA: TGTGCCAGCAGGCTTAGAGGGACAGCGAACACCGGGGAGCTGTTTTTT.